This entry lists 10 T cell receptor beta chains sequenced from one sample in a study of shared clonotypes between healthy human individuals. Method: immunoSEQ multiplex PCR; TCRdb's copy keeps in-frame clones and lacks some. Among about 2.4 million clones listed, roughly 93% were seen once. Material: naive CD4+ T cells from PBMCs. Subset described: CD45RA+ positively selected. The receptor set was obtained from a man between 18 and 35 years old in good health. Some clones in this sample may be carry-over from other donors' samples.

This chain joins TRBV28 and TRBJ1-1; a weak D match, TRBD1 (5 bases). The length of the CDR3 is 14 residues. Germline V gene sequence: CDR1 MDHEN, CDR2 SYDVKM. The V and J ends lost 6 bases and 5 bases respectively, with 16 bases between them. Written as DNA, the CDR3 is TGTGCCAGCAGCACTAGGGGTTGGGCGACTGAAGCTTTCTTT. Its translation is CASSTRGWATEAFF.

The chain is built from TRBV15 and TRBJ2-3; D perhaps matches TRBD2 (6 bases). Looked up from germline, CDR1 is LNHNV and CDR2 is YYDKDF (reference sequence). V lost 1 base and J 5 bases, leaving 13 bases between the germline ends. The CDR3 sequence is 15 residues long. CDR3 sequence (DNA): TGTGCCACCAGCAGAGTACCGGGGCGGGGAGATACGCAGTATTTT. Translation gives CATSRVPGRGDTQYF.

This clone showed up just once. In the same sample, other DNA sequences code for this CDR3. The chain employs TRBV28 and TRBJ2-7; D gene ambiguous. In germline, CDR1 is MDHEN, CDR2 SYDVKM. This CDR3 has 11 residues. Trimming cost V 3 bases and J 7 bases, with 7 bases left between them. The CDR3 DNA follows: TGTGCCAGCAGTTTGTACCGGGAGCAGTACTTC. Protein sequence: CASSLYREQYF.

Points on this clone: Other DNA sequences within the sample encode an identical CDR3. The gene calls are TRBV29-1 and TRBJ1-1, with 10 bases fitting TRBD1. The CDR3 has 13 amino acids. The germline V gene has CDR1 SQVTM and CDR2 ANQGSEA. Trimming cost V 4 bases and J 4 bases; bases outside gene matches: 3. The CDR3: CSVGGQGPTEAFF. In nucleotides, the CDR3 is TGCAGCGTTGGGGGACAGGGGCCCACTGAAGCTTTCTTT. Together with reference TRBV29-1 and TRBJ1-1, the CDR3 gives the full variable domain: SAVISQKPSRDICQRGTSLTIQCQVDSQVTMMFWYRQQPGQSLTLIATANQGSEATYESGFVIDKFPISRPNLTFSTLTVSNMSPEDSSIYLCSVGGQGPTEAFFGQGTRLTVV.

V gene TRBV15 combines with J gene TRBJ2-2; 7 bases agree with TRBD2. Per germline, CDR1 LNHNV and CDR2 YYDKDF (reference sequence). V lost 0 bases, J lost 5 bases, and 9 bases stayed unmatched. The CDR3 is 17 amino acids. The CDR3 spells CATSRDLGRTRTGELFF. The CDR3 DNA is TGTGCCACCAGCAGAGATCTCGGGAGGACGAGAACCGGGGAGCTGTTTTTT.

V and J are TRBV5-5 and TRBJ2-7; D not certain. Germline CDR1 is SGHKS and CDR2 is YYEKEE (reference sequence). V lost 4 bases to trimming and J lost 2 bases, with 16 bases between them. The CDR3 is 15 amino acids. The CDR3 region is CASSAEVGSAYEQYF. The DNA of the CDR3 is TGTGCCAGCAGCGCGGAAGTCGGGTCGGCCTACGAGCAGTACTTC.

The chain has TRBV5-1 and TRBJ1-1; D not certain. This CDR3 has 16 amino acids. V was clipped by 5 bases and J by 3 bases, with 20 bases between them. CDR1 and CDR2 from the germline V gene are SGHRS and YFSETQ. The chain's CDR3 is CASRRAAGRWYTEAFF. The CDR3 DNA reads as TGCGCCAGCAGACGGGCGGCCGGACGGTGGTACACTGAAGCTTTCTTT.

The V and J genes are TRBV7-6 and TRBJ2-5; D perhaps matches TRBD2 (6 bases). V was pared by 1 base and J by 11 bases, with 8 bases between. The CDR3 sequence is 11 residues long. Germline CDR1 SGHVS, CDR2 FNYEAQ. The CDR3 sequence is CASSLGREQYF. The DNA for the CDR3 is TGTGCCAGCAGCTTAGGGAGGGAGCAGTACTTC. The variable domain in full, with the rest retrieved from reference TRBV7-6 and TRBJ2-5, is GAGVSQSPRYKVTKRGQDVALRCDPISGHVSLYWYRQALGQGPEFLTYFNYEAQQDKSGLPNDRFSAERPEGSISTLTIQRTEQRDSAMYRCASSLGREQYFGPGTRLLVL.

This clone was seen a single time. V gene TRBV27 combines with J gene TRBJ1-2, with 11 nucleotides matching TRBD1. Trimming cost V 6 bases and J 6 bases; bases outside gene matches: 6. This CDR3 region has 14 residues. In germline, CDR1 is MNHEY, CDR2 SMNVEV (reference sequence). The CDR3 region is CASRGQGDLHGYTF. In DNA form, the CDR3 reads TGTGCCAGCAGGGGACAGGGGGATCTCCATGGCTACACCTTC.

The V gene is TRBV5-1, the J gene TRBJ2-3, with D hard to call. The CDR3 runs 14 residues. From germline, CDR1 is SGHRS and CDR2 YFSETQ. Trimming shortened V by 5 bases and J by 0 bases, and 10 bases separated the two germline ends. CDR3 sequence reads: CASSFQTSTDTQYF. The CDR3 nucleotides read TGCGCCAGCAGTTTCCAGACTAGCACAGATACGCAGTATTTT.